Following are 5 T cell receptor beta chains from one sample sequenced in a study of cytomegalovirus exposure and HLA in healthy donors. The PCR employed 60 Vbeta primers together with 13 Jbeta primers. Here immunoSEQ multiplex PCR was the method, and the copy in TCRdb shows in-frame clones only, minus some. The data show about 280,000 clones, approximately 90% seen once. The sample consisted of PBMCs. Receptor source: a woman aged 18-35 years in good health and CMV-seronegative.

This sequence joins TRBV7-9 and TRBJ1-3, with 9 bases matching TRBD1. The length of the CDR3 is 15 residues. V was clipped by 5 bases and J by 4 bases; unmatched bases: 6. The V gene's germline CDR1 is SEHNR and CDR2 FQNEAQ (reference sequence). CDR3 nucleotides: TGTGCCAGCAGCGCCGGGACAGGGCAGGGAAACACCATATATTTT. It yields the protein CASSAGTGQGNTIYF.

The V and J genes are TRBV19 and TRBJ2-1; the D gene is possibly TRBD2 (5 bases). Germline assignment: CDR1 LNHDA and CDR2 SQIVND (reference sequence). V was pared by 8 bases and J by 5 bases, with 13 bases between. The CDR3 spans 13 residues. CDR3 bases: TGTGCCAGTTCCGAGGTTAGCGACAATGAGCAGTTCTTC. It specifies CASSEVSDNEQFF.

The rearrangement joins TRBV19 to TRBJ1-4; 9 positions match TRBD1. The CDR3 is made up of 14 amino acids. The V gene end was trimmed by 6 bases and the J gene end by 9 bases; junction bases not matched to a gene: 8. Looked up from germline, CDR1 is LNHDA and CDR2 is SQIVND (reference sequence). Here the CDR3 DNA reads TGTGCCAGTAGGGACCGGGACAGGGATAAAAAACTGTTTTTT. This sequence encodes CASRDRDRDKKLFF. Full variable domain (rest looked up from reference TRBV19 and TRBJ1-4): DGGITQSPKYLFRKEGQNVTLSCEQNLNHDAMYWYRQDPGQGLRLIYYSQIVNDFQKGDIAEGYSVSREKKESFPLTVTSAQKNPTAFYLCASRDRDRDKKLFFGSGTQLSVL.

This CDR3 is CAVEEGETQYF. CDR3 in DNA: TGTGCAGTCGAGGAGGGGGAGACCCAGTACTTC. This sequence joins TRBV12-5 and TRBJ2-5; D is possibly TRBD2 (6 bases). The length of the CDR3 is 11 residues. The germline gives CDR1 LGHNT, CDR2 FRNRAP.

The V and J genes are TRBV7-9 and TRBJ2-5; 7 bases align to TRBD2. V gave up 4 bases and J gave up 6 bases; unmatched junction bases: 20. CDR3 length: 18 amino acids. The V gene's germline CDR1 is SEHNR and CDR2 FQNEAQ (reference sequence). The CDR3 DNA is TGTGCCAGCAGCTCCTTTAACGTCCCGGGACTAAAGCAGCAGACCCAGTACTTC. Translation: CASSSFNVPGLKQQTQYF.